These T cell receptor beta chains were read from a single sample in a study of blood T cells in healthy people across ages. TCRdb itself ran the 5' RACE reads through MiXCR, one entry per CDR3 protein. The sample has 1,500,000 or so distinct CDR3 sequences; around 55% are singletons. The sample comprised blood. These receptor sequences come from a man younger than 35 in good health. Each CDR3 is given with its conserved first and last residue. D genes are given only for firm matches. Expanded clones are given a class, and other clones once, few, many or no size at all.

cdr3_aa: CASSYRPSANYNEQFF
cdr3_nt: TGTGCCAGCAGTTACCGTCCTAGCGCCAACTACAATGAGCAGTTCTTC
cdr3_length: 16
v_call: TRBV6-2/TRBV6-3
clone_size: -
d_call: -
j_call: TRBJ2-1

cdr3_aa: CASSAPGGEAAMNTEAFF
cdr3_nt: TGTGCCAGCAGCGCACCTGGGGGGGAGGCTGCCATGAACACTGAAGCTTTCTTT
cdr3_length: 18
v_call: TRBV9
clone_size: once
d_call: -
j_call: TRBJ1-1

cdr3_aa: CASSAPGQYNEQFF
cdr3_nt: TGTGCCAGCAGCGCGCCGGGACAGTACAATGAGCAGTTCTTC
cdr3_length: 14
v_call: TRBV7-8
clone_size: few
d_call: TRBD1
j_call: TRBJ2-1

cdr3_aa: CANSFMDSNTEAFF
cdr3_nt: TGCGCCAACAGCTTTATGGACTCGAACACTGAAGCTTTCTTT
cdr3_length: 14
v_call: TRBV5-1
clone_size: -
d_call: -
j_call: TRBJ1-1

cdr3_aa: CASSLVSRGLVSEAFF
cdr3_nt: TGTGCCAGCAGCTTAGTTTCCAGGGGGCTAGTCTCTGAAGCTTTCTTT
cdr3_length: 16
v_call: TRBV11-2
clone_size: -
d_call: TRBD1
j_call: TRBJ1-1

cdr3_aa: CASSLDGQGKKNEQFF
cdr3_nt: TGTGCCAGCAGCTTGGACGGGCAGGGGAAGAAAAACGAGCAGTTCTTC
cdr3_length: 16
v_call: TRBV5-6
clone_size: -
d_call: -
j_call: TRBJ2-1

cdr3_aa: CASSLYGGTRDTQYF
cdr3_nt: TGTGCCAGCAGCTTGTACGGGGGGACCAGGGATACGCAGTATTTT
cdr3_length: 15
v_call: TRBV13
clone_size: -
d_call: TRBD2
j_call: TRBJ2-3

cdr3_aa: CASSQGVGTGNYEQYF
cdr3_nt: TGCGCCAGCAGCCAAGGGGTCGGGACTGGCAATTACGAGCAGTACTTC
cdr3_length: 16
v_call: TRBV4-1
clone_size: few
d_call: -
j_call: TRBJ2-7

cdr3_aa: CASSYVSGTDTQYF
cdr3_nt: TGTGCCAGCAGCTACGTTTCAGGCACAGATACGCAGTATTTT
cdr3_length: 14
v_call: TRBV6-6
clone_size: -
d_call: -
j_call: TRBJ2-3

cdr3_aa: CASSHLDNNAFF
cdr3_nt: TGTGCCAGCAGTCACTTGGACAATAACGCTTTCTTT
cdr3_length: 12
v_call: TRBV3-1
clone_size: -
d_call: -
j_call: TRBJ1-1

cdr3_aa: CASSLDMNTEAFF
cdr3_nt: TGTGCCAGCAGTTTAGACATGAACACTGAAGCTTTCTTT
cdr3_length: 13
v_call: TRBV12-3/TRBV12-4
clone_size: -
d_call: -
j_call: TRBJ1-1

cdr3_aa: CASSLVSSGGLYEQYF
cdr3_nt: TGTGCCAGCAGTTTAGTGTCTAGCGGGGGCCTCTACGAGCAGTACTTC
cdr3_length: 16
v_call: TRBV12-3/TRBV12-4
clone_size: -
d_call: TRBD2
j_call: TRBJ2-7

cdr3_aa: CSATTGRVLETQYF
cdr3_nt: TGCAGTGCTACGACAGGGAGGGTCTTAGAGACCCAGTACTTC
cdr3_length: 14
v_call: TRBV20-1
clone_size: -
d_call: -
j_call: TRBJ2-5

cdr3_aa: CSVVASGSTDTQYF
cdr3_nt: TGCAGCGTTGTGGCTAGCGGGAGCACAGATACGCAGTATTTT
cdr3_length: 14
v_call: TRBV29-1
clone_size: -
d_call: TRBD2
j_call: TRBJ2-3

cdr3_aa: CASSQKRAGDRANEQYF
cdr3_nt: TGTGCCAGCAGCCAAAAAAGGGCCGGGGACAGGGCCAATGAGCAGTACTTC
cdr3_length: 17
v_call: TRBV3-1
clone_size: -
d_call: TRBD1
j_call: TRBJ2-7

cdr3_aa: CAIAKPYEQYF
cdr3_nt: TGTGCCATCGCTAAACCCTACGAGCAGTACTTC
cdr3_length: 11
v_call: TRBV2
clone_size: -
d_call: -
j_call: TRBJ2-7

cdr3_aa: CASSPSGANVLTF
cdr3_nt: TGTGCCAGCAGCCCCTCTGGGGCCAACGTCCTGACTTTC
cdr3_length: 13
v_call: TRBV18
clone_size: many
d_call: -
j_call: TRBJ2-6

cdr3_aa: CASSRADKAFF
cdr3_nt: TGCGCCAGCAGCCGGGCAGACAAAGCTTTCTTT
cdr3_length: 11
v_call: TRBV4-3
clone_size: -
d_call: -
j_call: TRBJ1-1

cdr3_aa: CSARDVQAYGYTF
cdr3_nt: TGCAGTGCTAGAGATGTGCAGGCCTATGGCTACACCTTC
cdr3_length: 13
v_call: TRBV20-1
clone_size: -
d_call: -
j_call: TRBJ1-2

cdr3_aa: CSDDGEGTEAFF
cdr3_nt: TGCAGCGATGACGGGGAGGGCACTGAAGCTTTCTTT
cdr3_length: 12
v_call: TRBV29-1
clone_size: few
d_call: -
j_call: TRBJ1-1

cdr3_aa: CSVEEGLALSTDTQYF
cdr3_nt: TGCAGCGTTGAAGAGGGCCTAGCCCTTAGCACAGATACGCAGTATTTT
cdr3_length: 16
v_call: TRBV29-1
clone_size: -
d_call: -
j_call: TRBJ2-3

cdr3_aa: CASSLGRNTEAFF
cdr3_nt: TGTGCCAGCAGTTTAGGGAGGAACACTGAAGCTTTCTTT
cdr3_length: 13
v_call: TRBV12-3/TRBV12-4
clone_size: many
d_call: -
j_call: TRBJ1-1

cdr3_aa: CASSVPRFGANVLTF
cdr3_nt: TGTGCCAGCAGCGTCCCGCGTTTCGGGGCCAACGTCCTGACTTTC
cdr3_length: 15
v_call: TRBV9
clone_size: -
d_call: -
j_call: TRBJ2-6

cdr3_aa: CASIPLVSGGTDTQYF
cdr3_nt: TGTGCCAGCATTCCCTTAGTTAGCGGTGGCACAGATACGCAGTATTTT
cdr3_length: 16
v_call: TRBV6-1
clone_size: -
d_call: -
j_call: TRBJ2-3

cdr3_aa: CASSQSLSGGRFTDTQYF
cdr3_nt: TGCGCCAGCAGCCAGAGCCTTAGCGGGGGGCGATTCACAGATACGCAGTATTTT
cdr3_length: 18
v_call: TRBV4-3
clone_size: -
d_call: TRBD2
j_call: TRBJ2-3

cdr3_aa: CASSQTGGGYNEQFF
cdr3_nt: TGTGCCAGCAGTCAAACAGGGGGGGGATACAATGAGCAGTTCTTC
cdr3_length: 15
v_call: TRBV6-2/TRBV6-3
clone_size: few
d_call: -
j_call: TRBJ2-1

cdr3_aa: CASSLSGWESYQPQHF
cdr3_nt: TGTGCCAGCAGTTTGTCTGGGTGGGAATCTTATCAGCCCCAGCATTTT
cdr3_length: 16
v_call: TRBV12-3/TRBV12-4
clone_size: -
d_call: -
j_call: TRBJ1-5

cdr3_aa: CASSSYRNGYTF
cdr3_nt: TGTGCCAGCAGCTCCTACCGAAATGGCTACACCTTC
cdr3_length: 12
v_call: TRBV7-9
clone_size: -
d_call: -
j_call: TRBJ1-2

cdr3_aa: CSVVGGTSGANVLTF
cdr3_nt: TGCAGCGTTGTTGGTGGGACCTCTGGGGCCAACGTCCTGACTTTC
cdr3_length: 15
v_call: TRBV29-1
clone_size: -
d_call: -
j_call: TRBJ2-6

cdr3_aa: CASSLVPGNTEAFF
cdr3_nt: TGCGCCAGCAGCTTGGTCCCGGGGAACACTGAAGCTTTCTTT
cdr3_length: 14
v_call: TRBV5-1
clone_size: few
d_call: -
j_call: TRBJ1-1

cdr3_aa: CASSQELGRDFSYEQYF
cdr3_nt: TGTGCCAGCAGCCAAGAGCTAGGACGGGACTTCTCCTACGAGCAGTACTTC
cdr3_length: 17
v_call: TRBV3-1
clone_size: -
d_call: -
j_call: TRBJ2-7

cdr3_aa: CASKKGQENSPLHF
cdr3_nt: TGTGCCAGCAAAAAGGGACAGGAGAATTCACCCCTCCACTTT
cdr3_length: 14
v_call: TRBV6-2/TRBV6-3
clone_size: -
d_call: TRBD1
j_call: TRBJ1-6

cdr3_aa: CASSLAYRGANNGYTF
cdr3_nt: TGTGCCAGCAGCTTAGCCTATAGGGGGGCTAACAATGGCTACACCTTC
cdr3_length: 16
v_call: TRBV7-8
clone_size: -
d_call: -
j_call: TRBJ1-2

cdr3_aa: CASSTIGQGKQYF
cdr3_nt: TGTGCCAGCTCAACTATAGGACAGGGGAAGCAGTACTTC
cdr3_length: 13
v_call: TRBV18
clone_size: -
d_call: TRBD1
j_call: TRBJ2-7

cdr3_aa: CASSLGSIQYF
cdr3_nt: TGTGCCAGCAGCTTAGGGAGCATTCAGTACTTC
cdr3_length: 11
v_call: TRBV7-2
clone_size: -
d_call: -
j_call: TRBJ2-4

cdr3_aa: CASSLGRRREAFF
cdr3_nt: TGTGCCAGCAGTTTAGGCAGGAGGAGGGAGGCTTTCTTT
cdr3_length: 13
v_call: TRBV2
clone_size: -
d_call: -
j_call: TRBJ1-1

cdr3_aa: CASIRGGYGYTF
cdr3_nt: TGTGCCAGCATAAGAGGAGGGTATGGCTACACCTTC
cdr3_length: 12
v_call: TRBV2
clone_size: -
d_call: -
j_call: TRBJ1-2

cdr3_aa: CSGARRVEGEQYF
cdr3_nt: TGCAGTGGGGCCCGCAGGGTGGAGGGCGAGCAGTACTTC
cdr3_length: 13
v_call: TRBV20-1
clone_size: -
d_call: -
j_call: TRBJ2-7

cdr3_aa: CSVEDRAGAQNEQFF
cdr3_nt: TGCAGCGTTGAAGATAGGGCAGGGGCTCAGAATGAGCAGTTCTTC
cdr3_length: 15
v_call: TRBV29-1
clone_size: -
d_call: -
j_call: TRBJ2-1

cdr3_aa: CASSFKVLEENTEAFF
cdr3_nt: TGTGCCAGCAGTTTTAAAGTTCTAGAGGAGAACACTGAAGCTTTCTTT
cdr3_length: 16
v_call: TRBV12-3/TRBV12-4
clone_size: -
d_call: -
j_call: TRBJ1-1

cdr3_aa: CSAAQVSSPLHF
cdr3_nt: TGCAGTGCCGCACAGGTCAGCTCACCCCTCCACTTT
cdr3_length: 12
v_call: TRBV20-1
clone_size: -
d_call: -
j_call: TRBJ1-6

cdr3_aa: CASSQELQRGYNEQFF
cdr3_nt: TGCGCCAGCAGCCAAGAGCTCCAGCGGGGTTACAATGAGCAGTTCTTC
cdr3_length: 16
v_call: TRBV4-3
clone_size: -
d_call: TRBD2
j_call: TRBJ2-1

cdr3_aa: CASSYSGTGTYSTDTQYF
cdr3_nt: TGTGCCAGCAGTTACTCAGGGACAGGGACCTACTCCACAGATACGCAGTATTTT
cdr3_length: 18
v_call: TRBV6-5
clone_size: -
d_call: TRBD1
j_call: TRBJ2-3

cdr3_aa: CATSPRGRESDEQFF
cdr3_nt: TGTGCCACCAGCCCCAGAGGGCGGGAGTCCGATGAGCAGTTCTTC
cdr3_length: 15
v_call: TRBV15
clone_size: -
d_call: TRBD2
j_call: TRBJ2-1

cdr3_aa: CASSLRFGQNTDTQYF
cdr3_nt: TGCGCCAGCAGCTTGCGCTTCGGTCAAAACACAGATACGCAGTATTTT
cdr3_length: 16
v_call: TRBV5-1
clone_size: few
d_call: -
j_call: TRBJ2-3

cdr3_aa: CASGLVIAGPYNEQFF
cdr3_nt: TGTGCTAGTGGTTTGGTAATAGCGGGTCCCTACAATGAGCAGTTCTTC
cdr3_length: 16
v_call: TRBV12-5
clone_size: many
d_call: TRBD2
j_call: TRBJ2-1

cdr3_aa: CAITGSGINEQFF
cdr3_nt: TGTGCCATCACAGGATCGGGGATCAATGAGCAGTTCTTC
cdr3_length: 13
v_call: TRBV10-3
clone_size: -
d_call: -
j_call: TRBJ2-1

cdr3_aa: CASSLEEETQYF
cdr3_nt: TGTGCCAGCAGCTTGGAAGAAGAGACCCAGTACTTC
cdr3_length: 12
v_call: TRBV5-6
clone_size: -
d_call: -
j_call: TRBJ2-5

cdr3_aa: CSAFPTPTGELFF
cdr3_nt: TGCAGTGCATTTCCGACGCCCACCGGGGAGCTGTTTTTT
cdr3_length: 13
v_call: TRBV20-1
clone_size: once
d_call: -
j_call: TRBJ2-2

cdr3_aa: CASSYSIHGEGSVTDTQYF
cdr3_nt: TGTGCCAGCAGTTACTCAATCCATGGGGAGGGGAGCGTCACAGATACGCAGTATTTT
cdr3_length: 19
v_call: TRBV6-5
clone_size: -
d_call: TRBD2
j_call: TRBJ2-3